This TCR beta chain was documented in a study of cytomegalovirus exposure and HLA in healthy donors (dated by TCRdb to the late 2010s). Turning to the overall study: According to an earlier analysis of several hundred of the donors, about 179 million T cells yielded over 90 million unique TCR beta sequences and around 280 Gb of sequence data. A later analysis re-examined previously published TCR beta repertoires from over 500 donors and added high-resolution HLA genotyping to investigate patterns of TCR occurrence. Donor age, sex, ethnicity and CMV serostatus were collected together with the repertoire data. A few DR-DQ haplotypes were treated as single units for association and clustering because of strong linkage in the cohort. A separate validation cohort of roughly 130 different subjects was used in addition to the roughly 700-subject first cohort. Among the approximately 400 genotyped donors, approximately 81% belonged to the genetic ancestry cluster associated with self-reported Caucasian donors. Approximately 310 gigabases of sequencing data and approximately 84 million unique TCR sequences were included in an early release covering about 620 HLA-typed donors. In the later analysis, no new phenotypic data were used to find candidate immune exposures; instead, reliance was placed on TCR beta sequences and their occurrence across donors. The number of donors typed differed by locus, with about 629-630 for A, B, C, DRB1 and DQB1, roughly 520 for DQA1, 600 to 610 for DPA1, and some 440 for DPB1. Among 300 to 450 genotyped donors of the cohort, an average of around 240,000 unique TCR beta nucleotide sequences were sequenced per donor, roughly a sixth of them non-productive. Every repertoire in the discovery cohort had been generated on one and the same sequencing platform. To decide whether each TCR beta V gene segment behaved as functional or pseudogenic, an earlier analysis of over 500 of the donors relied on high-throughput TCR beta sequencing. Genome-wide SNP genotypes for about 65% of the roughly 670 donors were used in a later genetic analysis, which treated that subset as a discovery cohort. Using immunosequencing, the study profiled T cell repertoires from 640 or so subjects and related those repertoires to cytomegalovirus serostatus. To predict cytomegalovirus infection status, the study brought together high-throughput TCR immunosequencing, statistical association of individual TCRs with disease status, and machine learning. Class I and class II HLA loci were covered by the typing at four-digit resolution. The study was designed to test whether signatures of past pathogen exposure could be identified by cataloging public T cell receptors.

Of note for this clone: The target of this receptor is not known. The input lacks base qualities; no much larger clone sits a single base away.

The cohort comprised some 680 healthy bone marrow donors. Cohort members were all nominally healthy when sampled, although unrecorded immune exposures were likely present. The donor was CMV seropositive and was included in the group of 290 or so seropositive cohort members. A peripheral blood sample was collected from each donor, and TCR beta sequencing was performed on peripheral blood mononuclear cells. Genomic DNA was extracted from the blood cell samples with the Qiagen DNeasy Blood Extraction Kit. Libraries were prepared through the immunoSEQ multiplex PCR assay. For the multiplex PCR, a mixture combining 60 forward primers for TCR Vbeta segments and 13 reverse primers for TCR Jbeta segments was used. The CDR3 region of rearranged TCR beta genes was amplified from genomic DNA with a multiplex PCR assay. Amplified TCR beta libraries were sequenced as 87-base-pair reads on the Illumina HiSeq System. The source study handled its data this way. A later analysis tallied roughly 80 million unique TCR beta chains across the 600 to 700 repertoires, and about 12 million of those chains were shared by two or more donors. To remove PCR and sequencing errors, raw reads were error-corrected and collapsed into unique sequences using a nearest-neighbor algorithm that merged closely related sequences. V, D and J gene segments were assigned by aligning CDR3 sequences to IMGT reference sequences. For a sequence to be retained, a match of at least six nucleotides to both a V gene segment and a J gene segment was required. A rearrangement was called productive if the CDR3 had no stop codons and remained in frame with V and J, and every other rearrangement was called non-productive. Following IMGT convention, CDR3 was defined as the stretch from the second conserved V-encoded cysteine to the conserved J-encoded phenylalanine. Sequences without an unambiguous match to a single V gene segment were excluded from the earlier analysis of 500 to 700 of the donors. An earlier analysis of 500 to 700 of the donors classified V segments as functional when productive rearrangements were above 56.7% and as segregating when the standard deviation between donors was above 5%. To diagnose cytomegalovirus status from the catalog of TCR beta chain sequences, a statistical classification framework was built. A later analysis assigned V and J genes by comparing TCR nucleotide sequences with IMGT/GENE-DB human TR gene sequences. In a later analysis, CDR3 sequences and most-parsimonious VDJ recombination scenarios were assigned using the TCRdist pipeline. In a later analysis, each TCR beta chain was defined by its CDR3 amino acid sequence together with its V-gene family, and reads without a unique V-gene family were excluded. In a later analysis, approximately 640 highly shared, low-generation-probability nucleotide sequences were removed to address suspected cross-contamination and a sequencing artifact. In a later analysis, a clonal expansion index was calculated for each public chain from normalized within-repertoire ranks of inferred template counts. Generation probabilities in a later analysis came from a VDJ recombination model fitted to out-of-frame rearrangements, and those results were checked against IGoR. Hypergeometric tests were used in a later analysis to score TCR-TCR, TCR-HLA and TCR-CMV co-occurrence, with a repertoire-size bias correction applied to the TCR pairs. False discovery rates were estimated in a later analysis by permuting HLA or CMV assignments 20 times. In a later analysis, co-occurring TCRs were grouped using DBSCAN, and TCRdist sequence similarity was added for clustering within HLA-allele-positive subsets. Co-occurrence clustering excluded repertoires with fewer than 30,000 or more than 120,000 public chains, plus five with anomalous nucleotide sharing. TCRdb carries this immuneACCESS record with in-frame sequences only. Its versions omit some clonotypes, under half of them owing to an unresolved V gene in the studies checked, with the rest unexplained. That table supplies the V and J calls and clone size; D and trimming were determined from the DNA. For this sample the table gives around 130,000 clones, of which 70% to 90% were detected only once. The leading ten clones occupy 5.5% to 6% of the sample.

CDR1 is given as LGHNA and CDR2 as YNFKEQ, both from the germline V gene. The CDR3 runs 16 residues from the cysteine to the phenylalanine. Only the CDR3 portion is preserved as DNA: 48 bases, with reading frame beginning at the first base. Deletion took 0 bases off V and 7 bases off J, with a span of 16 bases between the germline ends. Paper-wide results and their limitations: According to a later genetic analysis, donors in an Asian-associated ancestry cluster had fewer N-insertions in productive TCRs than the approximately 690-donor mean. A group of highly shared sequence variants was considered likely to be a technical artifact of the sequencing pipeline. In an earlier analysis of approximately 590 of the donors, most TCR beta V segments appeared in productive rearrangements about 87% or about 30% of the time, broadly matching IMGT annotations. In a later analysis, several top co-occurrence clusters were reported to appear linked to parvovirus B19, influenza, CMV and Epstein-Barr virus. A later analysis associated about 17,000 TCR beta sequences with specific HLA alleles at a false discovery rate of 0.05. Strong co-occurrence of HLA alleles, especially DR and DQ, made assigning TCR associations to individual alleles difficult. This cohort had only TCR beta chains sequenced, and the lack of alpha or paired-chain data limited which features could be detected. A few of the identified cytomegalovirus-associated TCR beta chains were confirmed in vitro to be specific for cytomegalovirus antigens. A further reported finding was that TCR beta sequences accurately predicted the HLA-A and HLA-B alleles for most subjects in the first cohort. Most TCR sequences were observed very rarely across donors, whereas some public TCRs were present in many individuals. V-gene and J-gene trimming of TCR beta chains was associated with a missense DCLRE1C variant in a later genetic analysis, and the association was replicated in an independent cohort. Because HLA typing was missing for some donors at each locus, association tests included only the typed subset. Linkage disequilibrium might explain the correlated functional status among segregating V segments, but an unknown experimental factor could not be ruled out. According to a later analysis, TCR association rates differed among HLA loci, with DRB1 alleles showing the most associated TCRs and HLA-C alleles showing the fewest. In a later analysis, HLA-associated TCR beta chains showed more clonal expansion and lower generation probabilities than non-associated chains that were equally common. Cytomegalovirus status was reported to be diagnosed by the classifier with high specificity and sensitivity in both the original and validation cohorts. The presence/absence analyses assumed that sequencing depth was roughly uniform across donors, and that assumption may not be true. Some IMGT-functional V segments, including TRBV6-2 and TRBV6-3, could not be distinguished by the 87-base-pair reads and were therefore excluded. The authors suggested that the approach could potentially be extended to other disease states and immunological phenotypes. CMV serostatus was the only immune exposure information available for the cohort. The study listed over 150 TCR beta chains as associated with cytomegalovirus. Because counts were too low, seventeen rarely observed V segments, including chromosome 9 orphons, were excluded from the earlier analysis of several hundred of the donors. According to a later analysis, most CMV-associated TCR beta chains appeared to be HLA-restricted, and the HLA associations seemed to be driven largely by CMV exposure.

Sequenced sample: PBMCs. The sequence is built from TRBV4-2 and TRBJ1-5; possibly the D gene is TRBD1, per 6 matching bases. The receptor comes from a middle-aged woman in good health and CMV-seropositive. CDR3 protein: CASSQDNRAREQPQHF. The nucleotide sequence is TGTGCCAGCAGCCAAGATAACAGGGCAAGAGAACAGCCCCAGCATTTT.